This T cell receptor (beta chain) was sequenced in a study of blood T cell repertoires in COVID-19. The wider study: T cells, B-cell-depleted T cells, or PBMCs supplied cDNA or gDNA.

The V and J ends lost 3 bases and 2 bases respectively, with 11 bases between them. The CDR3 is 15 amino acids. Germline V gene sequence: CDR1 KGHSH, CDR2 LQKENI. The sample holds one count of this clone. Libraries were prepared by immunoSEQ multiplex PCR; TCRdb keeps only in-frame clonotypes and omits some of them. The data contain 75,000 to 100,000 clones, about 80% of them seen just once; the ten biggest clones take up roughly 24%. This receptor was identified in a man between 65 and 85 years old with acute or convalescent COVID-19. Sequencing was carried out using peripheral blood. The rearrangement uses TRBV18 and TRBJ2-1, with a possible D match to TRBD2 (6 bases). As DNA, the CDR3 is TGTGCCAGCTCACCCCCCGGGAGCGCCTACAATGAGCAGTTCTTC. Amino acid sequence: CASSPPGSAYNEQFF.